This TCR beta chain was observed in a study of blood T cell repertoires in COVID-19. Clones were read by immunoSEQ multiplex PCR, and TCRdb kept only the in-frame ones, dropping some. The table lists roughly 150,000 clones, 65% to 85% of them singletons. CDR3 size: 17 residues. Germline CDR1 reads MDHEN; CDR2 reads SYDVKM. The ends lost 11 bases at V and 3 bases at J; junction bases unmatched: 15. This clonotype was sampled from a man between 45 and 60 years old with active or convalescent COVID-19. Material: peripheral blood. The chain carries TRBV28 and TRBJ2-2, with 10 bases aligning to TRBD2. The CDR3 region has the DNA TGTGCCTCCAGGGGGTCAGCGGGAGGGTTGGACACCGGGGAGCTGTTTTTT. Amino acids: CASRGSAGGLDTGELFF.